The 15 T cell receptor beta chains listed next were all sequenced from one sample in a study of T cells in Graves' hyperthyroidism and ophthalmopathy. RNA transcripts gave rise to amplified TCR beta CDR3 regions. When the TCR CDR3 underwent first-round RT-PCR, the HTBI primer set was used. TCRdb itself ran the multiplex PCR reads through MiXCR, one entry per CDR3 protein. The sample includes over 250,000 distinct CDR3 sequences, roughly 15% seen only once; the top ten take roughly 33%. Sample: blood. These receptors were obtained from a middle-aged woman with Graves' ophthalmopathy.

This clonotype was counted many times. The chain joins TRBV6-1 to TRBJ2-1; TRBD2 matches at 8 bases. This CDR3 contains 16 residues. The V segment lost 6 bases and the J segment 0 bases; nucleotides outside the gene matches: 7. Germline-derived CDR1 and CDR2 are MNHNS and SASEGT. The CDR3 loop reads CASSRLAPSSYNEQFF. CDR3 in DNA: TGTGCCAGCAGCAGACTAGCGCCGAGCTCCTACAATGAGCAGTTCTTC.

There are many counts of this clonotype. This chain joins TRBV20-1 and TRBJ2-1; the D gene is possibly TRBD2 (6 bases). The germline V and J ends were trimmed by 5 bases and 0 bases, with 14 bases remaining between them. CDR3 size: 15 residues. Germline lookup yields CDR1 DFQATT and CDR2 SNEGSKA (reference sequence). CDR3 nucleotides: TGCAGTGCTGGGGTAGCGGAGTTCTCCTACAATGAGCAGTTCTTC. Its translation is CSAGVAEFSYNEQFF.

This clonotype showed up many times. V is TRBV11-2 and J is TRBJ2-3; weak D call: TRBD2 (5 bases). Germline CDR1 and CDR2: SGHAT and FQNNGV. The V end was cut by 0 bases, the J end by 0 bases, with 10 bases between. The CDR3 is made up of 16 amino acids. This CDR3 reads CASSLDNGGSTDTQYF. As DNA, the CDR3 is TGTGCCAGCAGCTTAGATAACGGCGGGAGCACAGATACGCAGTATTTT.

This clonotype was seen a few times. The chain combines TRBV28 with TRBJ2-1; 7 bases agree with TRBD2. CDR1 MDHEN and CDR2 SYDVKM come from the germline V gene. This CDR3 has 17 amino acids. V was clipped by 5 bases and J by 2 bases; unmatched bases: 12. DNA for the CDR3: TGTGCCAGCAGTCTTAGCGGGCCGAGCCCAACCTACAATGAGCAGTTCTTC. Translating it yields CASSLSGPSPTYNEQFF.

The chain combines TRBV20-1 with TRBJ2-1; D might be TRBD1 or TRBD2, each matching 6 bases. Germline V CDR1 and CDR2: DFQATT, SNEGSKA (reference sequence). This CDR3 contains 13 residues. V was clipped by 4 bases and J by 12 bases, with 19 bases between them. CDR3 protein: CSANGGTRVWQFF. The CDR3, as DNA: TGCAGTGCTAATGGCGGGACAAGAGTATGGCAGTTCTTC.

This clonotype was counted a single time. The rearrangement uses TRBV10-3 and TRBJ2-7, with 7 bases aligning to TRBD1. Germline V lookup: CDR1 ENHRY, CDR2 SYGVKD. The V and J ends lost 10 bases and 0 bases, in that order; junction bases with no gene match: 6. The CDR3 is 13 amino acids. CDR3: CASRQGISYEQYF. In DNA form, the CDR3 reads TGTGCCAGTCGACAGGGTATCTCCTACGAGCAGTACTTC.

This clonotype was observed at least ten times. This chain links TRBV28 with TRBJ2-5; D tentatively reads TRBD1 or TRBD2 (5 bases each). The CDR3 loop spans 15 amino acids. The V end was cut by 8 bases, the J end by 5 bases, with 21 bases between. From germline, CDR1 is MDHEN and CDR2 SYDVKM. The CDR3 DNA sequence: TGTGCCAGCGTAACCATGGATGAGGGGCGGGAGACCCAGTACTTC. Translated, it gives CASVTMDEGRETQYF.

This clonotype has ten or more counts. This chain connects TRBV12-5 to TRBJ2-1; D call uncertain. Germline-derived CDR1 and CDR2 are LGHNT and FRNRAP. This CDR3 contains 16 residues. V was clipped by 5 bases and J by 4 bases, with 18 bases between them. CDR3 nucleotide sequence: TGTGCTAGTGGTCCCCTGCTCGGTTCCTTTTACAATGAGCAGTTCTTC. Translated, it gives CASGPLLGSFYNEQFF.

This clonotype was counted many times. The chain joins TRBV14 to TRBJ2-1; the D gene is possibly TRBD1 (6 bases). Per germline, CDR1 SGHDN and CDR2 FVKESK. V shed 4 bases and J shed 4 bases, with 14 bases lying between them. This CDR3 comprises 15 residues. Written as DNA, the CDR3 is TGTGCCAGCAGCCGAATTGGACAGAGATACAATGAGCAGTTCTTC. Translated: CASSRIGQRYNEQFF.

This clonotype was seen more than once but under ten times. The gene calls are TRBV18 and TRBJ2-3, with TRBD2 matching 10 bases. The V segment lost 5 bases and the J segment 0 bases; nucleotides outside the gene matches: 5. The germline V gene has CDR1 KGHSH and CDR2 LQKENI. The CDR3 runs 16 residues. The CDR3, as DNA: TGTGCCAGCTCAGATAGCGGGAGGCGGAGCACAGATACGCAGTATTTT. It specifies CASSDSGRRSTDTQYF.

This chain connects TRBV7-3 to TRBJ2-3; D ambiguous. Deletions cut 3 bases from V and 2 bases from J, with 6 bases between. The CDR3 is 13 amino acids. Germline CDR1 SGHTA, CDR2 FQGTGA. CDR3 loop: CASSFYATDTQYF. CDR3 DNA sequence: TGTGCCAGCAGCTTTTACGCCACAGATACGCAGTATTTT.

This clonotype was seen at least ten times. CDR3 in amino acids: CASGNGGSTEAFF. The CDR3 nucleotides are TGTGCCAGCGGGAATGGGGGCTCCACTGAAGCTTTCTTT. The V call is TRBV3-1, the J call TRBJ1-1; weak D call: TRBD1 (6 bases). The CDR3 totals 13 residues. V was pared by 8 bases and J by 4 bases, with 14 bases between. Germline V gives CDR1 LGHDT, CDR2 YNNKEL (reference sequence). The whole variable domain, remainder taken from reference TRBV3-1 and TRBJ1-1, is DTAVSQTPKYLVTQMGNDKSIKCEQNLGHDTMYWYKQDSKKFLKIMFSYNNKELIINETVPNRFSPKSPDKAHLNLHINSLELGDSAVYFCASGNGGSTEAFFGQGTRLTVV.

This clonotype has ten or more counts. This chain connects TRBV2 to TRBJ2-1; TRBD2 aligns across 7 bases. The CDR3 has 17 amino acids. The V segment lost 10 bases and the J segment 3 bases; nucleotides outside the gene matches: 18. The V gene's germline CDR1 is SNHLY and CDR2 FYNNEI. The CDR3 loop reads CAIQIFSGTIVYNEQFF. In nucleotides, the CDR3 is TGTGCCATCCAAATTTTTTCCGGGACTATTGTCTACAATGAGCAGTTCTTC.

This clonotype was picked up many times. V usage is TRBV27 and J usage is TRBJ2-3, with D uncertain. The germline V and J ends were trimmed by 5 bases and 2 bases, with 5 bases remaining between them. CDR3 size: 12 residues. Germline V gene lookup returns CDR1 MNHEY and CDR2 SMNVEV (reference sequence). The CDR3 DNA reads TGTGCCAGCAGTCATTACACAGATACGCAGTATTTT. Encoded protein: CASSHYTDTQYF.

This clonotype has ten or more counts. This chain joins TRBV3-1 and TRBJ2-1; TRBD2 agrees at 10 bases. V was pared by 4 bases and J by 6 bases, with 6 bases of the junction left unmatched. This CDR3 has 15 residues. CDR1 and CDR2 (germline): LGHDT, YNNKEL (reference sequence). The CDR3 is CASSLGTSASNEQFF. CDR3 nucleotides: TGTGCCAGCAGCCTTGGGACTAGCGCTAGCAATGAGCAGTTCTTC.